This T cell receptor (beta chain) was recovered during a study of T cell responses to AZD1222 COVID-19 vaccine. Germline CDR1 SGHTA, CDR2 FQGNSA. The CDR3 runs 14 residues. V was cut by 3 bases and J by 2 bases, with 5 bases left in between. Sequencing used immunoSEQ multiplex PCR; TCRdb keeps in-frame clones, though not all of them. The data show around 140,000 clones, 80% to 95% seen once. The source is an adult in good health. Sequenced material: peripheral blood, taken on day 0 of AZD1222 vaccination. V is TRBV7-2 and J is TRBJ1-6; D may be TRBD1 (5 bases). The CDR3 is CASSLTAYNSPLHF. The CDR3 DNA sequence: TGTGCCAGCAGCTTGACAGCCTATAATTCACCCCTCCACTTT.